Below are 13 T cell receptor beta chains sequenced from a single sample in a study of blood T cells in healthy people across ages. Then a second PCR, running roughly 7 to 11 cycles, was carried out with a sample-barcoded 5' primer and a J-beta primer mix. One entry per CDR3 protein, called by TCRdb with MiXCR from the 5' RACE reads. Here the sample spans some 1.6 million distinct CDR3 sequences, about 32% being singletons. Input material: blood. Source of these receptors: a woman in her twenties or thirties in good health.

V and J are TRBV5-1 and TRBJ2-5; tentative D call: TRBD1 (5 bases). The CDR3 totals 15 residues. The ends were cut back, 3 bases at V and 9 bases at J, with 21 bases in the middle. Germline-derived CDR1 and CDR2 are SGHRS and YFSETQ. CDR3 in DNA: TGCGCCAGCAGCTCCCAGGGTAGTGAGAATACGGCCCAGTACTTC. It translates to CASSSQGSENTAQYF.

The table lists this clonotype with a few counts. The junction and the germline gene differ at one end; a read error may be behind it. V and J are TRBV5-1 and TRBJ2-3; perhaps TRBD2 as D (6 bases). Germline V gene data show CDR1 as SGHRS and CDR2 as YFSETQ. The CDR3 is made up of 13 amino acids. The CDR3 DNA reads TGCACCAGCAGCTTGGAGGGGACAGATACGCAGTATTTT. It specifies CTSSLEGTDTQYF.

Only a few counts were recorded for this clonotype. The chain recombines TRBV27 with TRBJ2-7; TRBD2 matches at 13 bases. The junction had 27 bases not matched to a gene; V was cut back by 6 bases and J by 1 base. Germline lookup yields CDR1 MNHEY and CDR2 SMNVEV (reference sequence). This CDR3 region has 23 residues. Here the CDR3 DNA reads TGTGCCAGCAGAAGGTTTCGGGACAGGGGCCTACCGGGACTAGCGGGGCCGTCCTACGAGCAGTACTTC. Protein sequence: CASRRFRDRGLPGLAGPSYEQYF.

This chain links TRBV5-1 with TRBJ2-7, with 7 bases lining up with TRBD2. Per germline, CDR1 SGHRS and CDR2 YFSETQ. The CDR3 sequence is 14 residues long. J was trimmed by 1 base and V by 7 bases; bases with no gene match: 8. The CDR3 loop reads CASRREGPSYEQYF. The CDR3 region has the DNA TGCGCCAGCCGGAGGGAGGGTCCTTCCTACGAGCAGTACTTC.

The CDR3 DNA reads TGTGCCAGCAGCGTAGCGGGACAGTCGTATGAGCAGTTCTTC. It encodes CASSVAGQSYEQFF. The rearrangement uses TRBV9 and TRBJ2-1; TRBD1 matches 7 bases. Germline-derived CDR1 and CDR2 are SGDLS and YYNGEE. This CDR3 region has 14 residues. With V trimmed by 0 bases and J by 8 bases, 5 bases remained unmatched.

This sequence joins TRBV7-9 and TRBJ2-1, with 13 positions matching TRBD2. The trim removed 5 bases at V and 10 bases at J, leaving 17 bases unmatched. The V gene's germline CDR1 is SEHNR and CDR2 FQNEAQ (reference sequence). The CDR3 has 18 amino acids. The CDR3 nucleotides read TGTGCCAGCAGCCGCGGACTAGCGGGAGACCCCTTCACTCGGGAGCAGTTCTTC. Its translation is CASSRGLAGDPFTREQFF.

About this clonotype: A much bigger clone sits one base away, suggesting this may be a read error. The CDR3 sequence: CASSSTREGPYNEQCF. CDR3 DNA: TGTGCCAGTAGCAGCACCCGCGAGGGCCCCTACAATGAGCAGTGCTTC. The chain recombines TRBV10-3 with TRBJ2-1; tentatively, D is TRBD2 (5 bases). Germline CDR1 reads ENHRY; CDR2 reads SYGVKD. The CDR3 extends over 16 amino acids.

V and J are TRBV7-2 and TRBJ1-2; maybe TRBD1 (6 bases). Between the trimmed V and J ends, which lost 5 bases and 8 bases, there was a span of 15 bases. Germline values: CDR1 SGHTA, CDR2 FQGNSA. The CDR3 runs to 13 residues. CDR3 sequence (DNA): TGTGCCAGCAGCGCTAACCGGGACAACGGCTACACCTTC. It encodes CASSANRDNGYTF. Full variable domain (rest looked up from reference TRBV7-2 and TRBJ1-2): GAGVSQSPSNKVTEKGKDVELRCDPISGHTALYWYRQSLGQGLEFLIYFQGNSAPDKSGLPSDRFSAERTGGSVSTLTIQRTQQEDSAVYLCASSANRDNGYTFGSGTRLTVV.

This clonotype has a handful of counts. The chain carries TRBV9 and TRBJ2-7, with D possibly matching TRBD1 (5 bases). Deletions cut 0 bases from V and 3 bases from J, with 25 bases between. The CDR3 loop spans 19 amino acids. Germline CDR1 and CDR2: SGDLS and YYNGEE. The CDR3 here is CASSVVDRGQMTRFYEQYF. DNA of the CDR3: TGTGCCAGCAGCGTAGTGGATCGAGGACAAATGACACGGTTCTACGAGCAGTACTTC.

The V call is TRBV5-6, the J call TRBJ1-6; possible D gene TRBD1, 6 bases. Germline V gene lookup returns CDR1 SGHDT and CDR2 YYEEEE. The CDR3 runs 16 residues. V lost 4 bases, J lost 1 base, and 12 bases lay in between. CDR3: CASSSTGKSYNSPLHF. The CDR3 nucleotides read TGTGCCAGCAGCAGTACAGGGAAATCCTATAATTCACCCCTCCACTTT.

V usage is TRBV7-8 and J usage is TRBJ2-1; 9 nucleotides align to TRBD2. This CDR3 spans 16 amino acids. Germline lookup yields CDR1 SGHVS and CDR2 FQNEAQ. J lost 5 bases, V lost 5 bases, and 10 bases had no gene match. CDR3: CASSRSPSGNHNEQFF. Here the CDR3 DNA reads TGTGCCAGCAGCCGTTCGCCTAGCGGGAACCACAATGAGCAGTTCTTC. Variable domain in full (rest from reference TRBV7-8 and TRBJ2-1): GAGVSQSPRYKVAKRGQDVALRCDPISGHVSLFWYQQALGQGPEFLTYFQNEAQLDKSGLPSDRFFAERPEGSVSTLKIQRTQQEDSAVYLCASSRSPSGNHNEQFFGPGTRLTVL.

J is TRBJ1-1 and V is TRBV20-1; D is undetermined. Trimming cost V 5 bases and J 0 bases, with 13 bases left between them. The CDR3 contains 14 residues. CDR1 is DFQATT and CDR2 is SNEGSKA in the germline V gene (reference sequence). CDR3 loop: CSAFLGGLNTEAFF. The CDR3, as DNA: TGCAGTGCTTTCCTAGGAGGGCTGAACACTGAAGCTTTCTTT.

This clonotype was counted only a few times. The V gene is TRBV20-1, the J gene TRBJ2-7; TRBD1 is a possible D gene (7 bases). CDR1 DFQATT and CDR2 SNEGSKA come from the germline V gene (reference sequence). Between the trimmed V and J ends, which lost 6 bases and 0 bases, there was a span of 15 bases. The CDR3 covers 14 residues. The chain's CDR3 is CSASQGDSSYEQYF. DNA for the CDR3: TGCAGTGCCTCCCAGGGGGACTCCTCCTACGAGCAGTACTTC.